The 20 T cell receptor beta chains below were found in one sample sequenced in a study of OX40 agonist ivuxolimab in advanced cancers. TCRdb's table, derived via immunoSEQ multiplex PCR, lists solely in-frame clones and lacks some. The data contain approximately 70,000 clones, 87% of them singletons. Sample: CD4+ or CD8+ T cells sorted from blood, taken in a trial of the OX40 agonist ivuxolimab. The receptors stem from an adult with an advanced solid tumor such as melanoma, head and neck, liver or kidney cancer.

CDR3 bases: TGTGCCAGCAGCTCAGGACGAGATACGCAGTATTTT. Amino acids: CASSSGRDTQYF. The rearrangement uses TRBV7-2 and TRBJ2-3; D remains ambiguous. The CDR3 length is 12 residues. Trimming took 4 bases from V and 5 from J, leaving 7 bases between them. CDR1 is SGHTA, CDR2 FQGNSA, per germline.

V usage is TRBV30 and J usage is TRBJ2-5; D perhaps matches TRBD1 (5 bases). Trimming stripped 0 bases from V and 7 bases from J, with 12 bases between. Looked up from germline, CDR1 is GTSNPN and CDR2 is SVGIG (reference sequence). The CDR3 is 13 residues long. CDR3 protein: CAWSVPGSRTQYF. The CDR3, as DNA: TGTGCCTGGAGTGTACCAGGGTCTAGGACCCAGTACTTC.

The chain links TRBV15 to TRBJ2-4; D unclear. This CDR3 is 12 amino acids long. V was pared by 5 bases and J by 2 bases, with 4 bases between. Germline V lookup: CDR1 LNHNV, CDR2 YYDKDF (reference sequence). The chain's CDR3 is CATSLSKNIQYF. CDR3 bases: TGTGCCACCAGCCTGTCCAAAAACATTCAGTACTTC.

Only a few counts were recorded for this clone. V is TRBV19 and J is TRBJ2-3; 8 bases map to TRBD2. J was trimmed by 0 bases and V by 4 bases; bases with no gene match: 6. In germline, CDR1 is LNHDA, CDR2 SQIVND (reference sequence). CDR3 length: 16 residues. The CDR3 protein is CASSSGSGASTDTQYF. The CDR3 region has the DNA TGTGCCAGTAGTAGCGGTAGCGGGGCTAGCACAGATACGCAGTATTTT.

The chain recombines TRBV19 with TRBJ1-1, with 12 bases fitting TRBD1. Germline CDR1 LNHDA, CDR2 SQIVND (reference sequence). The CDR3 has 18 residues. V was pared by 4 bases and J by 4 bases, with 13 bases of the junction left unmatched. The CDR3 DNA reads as TGTGCCAGTAGTAGCCCCCGGGACAGGGGGCAGAGGGGCACTGAAGCTTTCTTT. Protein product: CASSSPRDRGQRGTEAFF. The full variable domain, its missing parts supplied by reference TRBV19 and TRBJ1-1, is DGGITQSPKYLFRKEGQNVTLSCEQNLNHDAMYWYRQDPGQGLRLIYYSQIVNDFQKGDIAEGYSVSREKKESFPLTVTSAQKNPTAFYLCASSSPRDRGQRGTEAFFGQGTRLTVV.

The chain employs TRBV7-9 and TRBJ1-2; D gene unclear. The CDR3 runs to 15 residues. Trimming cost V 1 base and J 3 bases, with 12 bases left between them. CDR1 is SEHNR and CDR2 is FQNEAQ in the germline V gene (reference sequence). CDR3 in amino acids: CASSLGERVHYGYTF. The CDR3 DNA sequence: TGTGCCAGCAGCTTAGGTGAAAGGGTGCACTATGGCTACACCTTC.

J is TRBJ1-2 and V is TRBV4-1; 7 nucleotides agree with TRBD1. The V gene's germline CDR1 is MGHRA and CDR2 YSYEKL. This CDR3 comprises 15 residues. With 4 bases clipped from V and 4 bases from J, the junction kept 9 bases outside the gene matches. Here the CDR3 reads CASSLPGQLSYGYTF. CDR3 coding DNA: TGCGCCAGCAGCCTCCCGGGACAGCTAAGCTATGGCTACACCTTC.

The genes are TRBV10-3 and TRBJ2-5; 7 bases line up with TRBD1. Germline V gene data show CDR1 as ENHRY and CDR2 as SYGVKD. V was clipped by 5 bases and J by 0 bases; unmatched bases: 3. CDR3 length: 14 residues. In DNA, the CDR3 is TGTGCCATCAGTATGGGACAGAACCAAGAGACCCAGTACTTC. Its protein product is CAISMGQNQETQYF.

The CDR3 DNA is TGTGCCAGCAGTTTTCGGGAACAAGAGACCCAGTACTTC. It encodes CASSFREQETQYF. The rearrangement uses TRBV27 and TRBJ2-5; possible D gene TRBD2, 5 bases. Trimming left V 3 bases short and J 2 bases short, with 7 bases between. The CDR3 length is 13 residues. The germline gives CDR1 MNHEY, CDR2 SMNVEV (reference sequence).

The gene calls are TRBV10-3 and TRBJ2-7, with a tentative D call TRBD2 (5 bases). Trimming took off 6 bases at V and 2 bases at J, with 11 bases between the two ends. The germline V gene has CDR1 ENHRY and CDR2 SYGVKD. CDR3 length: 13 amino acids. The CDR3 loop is CAIRYSATYEQYF. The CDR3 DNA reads TGTGCCATCAGATATAGCGCGACCTACGAGCAGTACTTC.

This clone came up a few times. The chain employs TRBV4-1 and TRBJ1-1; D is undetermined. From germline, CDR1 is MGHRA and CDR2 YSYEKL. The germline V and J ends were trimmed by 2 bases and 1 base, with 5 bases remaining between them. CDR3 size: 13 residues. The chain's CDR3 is CASSQIQNTEAFF. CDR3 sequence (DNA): TGCGCCAGCAGCCAAATACAGAACACTGAAGCTTTCTTT.

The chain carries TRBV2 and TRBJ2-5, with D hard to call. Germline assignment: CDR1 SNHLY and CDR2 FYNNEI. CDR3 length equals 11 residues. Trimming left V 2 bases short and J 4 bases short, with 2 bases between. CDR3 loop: CASSEIETQYF. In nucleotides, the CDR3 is TGTGCCAGCAGTGAAATAGAGACCCAGTACTTC.

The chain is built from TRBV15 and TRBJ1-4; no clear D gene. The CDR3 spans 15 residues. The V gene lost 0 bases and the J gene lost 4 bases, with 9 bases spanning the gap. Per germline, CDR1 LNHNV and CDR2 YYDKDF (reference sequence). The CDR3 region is CATSRDRGINEKLFF. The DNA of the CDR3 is TGTGCCACCAGCAGAGATCGAGGGATTAATGAAAAACTGTTTTTT.

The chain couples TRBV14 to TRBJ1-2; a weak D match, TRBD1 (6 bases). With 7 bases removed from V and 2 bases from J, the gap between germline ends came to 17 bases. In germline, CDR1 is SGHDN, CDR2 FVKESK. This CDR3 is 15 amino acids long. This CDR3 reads CASTPGGTRNYGYTF. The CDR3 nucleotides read TGTGCCAGCACCCCCGGAGGGACACGGAACTATGGCTACACCTTC.

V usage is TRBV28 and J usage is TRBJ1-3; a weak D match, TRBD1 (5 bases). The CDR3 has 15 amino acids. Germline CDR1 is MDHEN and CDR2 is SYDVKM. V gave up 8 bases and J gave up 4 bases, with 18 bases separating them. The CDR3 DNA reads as TGTGCCAGCTGCTCCGGGACCGCGGCCGGAAACACCATATATTTT. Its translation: CASCSGTAAGNTIYF.

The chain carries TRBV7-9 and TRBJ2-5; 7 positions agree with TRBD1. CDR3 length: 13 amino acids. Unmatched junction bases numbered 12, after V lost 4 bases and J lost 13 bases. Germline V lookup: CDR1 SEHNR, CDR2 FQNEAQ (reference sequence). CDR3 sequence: CASSSPGQSLLYF. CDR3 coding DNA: TGTGCCAGCAGCTCGCCGGGACAGTCACTGTTGTACTTC.

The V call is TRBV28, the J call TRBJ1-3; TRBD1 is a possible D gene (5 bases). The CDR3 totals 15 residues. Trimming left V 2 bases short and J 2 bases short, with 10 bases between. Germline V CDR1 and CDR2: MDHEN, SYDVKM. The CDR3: CASSLAQGAGNTIYF. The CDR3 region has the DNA TGTGCCAGCAGTTTAGCCCAAGGGGCTGGAAACACCATATATTTT. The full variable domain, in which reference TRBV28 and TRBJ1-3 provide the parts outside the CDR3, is DVKVTQSSRYLVKRTGEKVFLECVQDMDHENMFWYRQDPGLGLRLIYFSYDVKMKEKGDIPEGYSVSREKKERFSLILESASTNQTSMYLCASSLAQGAGNTIYFGEGSWLTVV.

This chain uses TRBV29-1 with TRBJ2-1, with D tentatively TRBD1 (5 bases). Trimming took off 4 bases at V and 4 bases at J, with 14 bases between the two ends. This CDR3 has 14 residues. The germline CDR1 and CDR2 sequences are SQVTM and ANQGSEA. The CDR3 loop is CSVGAGLVYNEQFF. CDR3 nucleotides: TGCAGCGTTGGGGCAGGGTTGGTGTACAATGAGCAGTTCTTC.

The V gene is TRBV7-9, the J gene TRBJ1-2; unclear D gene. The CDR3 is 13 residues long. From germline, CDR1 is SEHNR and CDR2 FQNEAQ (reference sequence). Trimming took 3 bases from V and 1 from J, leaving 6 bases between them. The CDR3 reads CASSLSHNYGYTF. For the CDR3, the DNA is TGTGCCAGCAGCTTGTCGCATAACTATGGCTACACCTTC.

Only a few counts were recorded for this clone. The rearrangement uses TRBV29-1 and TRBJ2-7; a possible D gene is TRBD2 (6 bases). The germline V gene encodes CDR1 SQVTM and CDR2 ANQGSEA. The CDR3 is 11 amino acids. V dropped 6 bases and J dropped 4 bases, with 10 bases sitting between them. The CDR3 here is CSVQDYYEQYF. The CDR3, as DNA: TGCAGCGTCCAGGACTATTACGAGCAGTACTTC.